The 5 T cell receptor beta chains reported below all come from one sample, sequenced in a study of cytomegalovirus exposure and HLA in healthy donors. The PCR ran on 60 Vbeta and 13 Jbeta primers. Data came from immunoSEQ multiplex PCR; TCRdb stores just in-frame clones and leaves some out. The sample lists roughly 100,000 clones; around 63% were seen once. Sequencing input: PBMCs. Receptor source: a human donor in good health.

The V call is TRBV19, the J call TRBJ1-1; tentative D call: TRBD1 (5 bases). CDR3 length: 15 amino acids. V lost 4 bases and J lost 5, with 17 bases in between. The germline V gene encodes CDR1 LNHDA and CDR2 SQIVND (reference sequence). This chain's CDR3 is CASSRGGIEGTEAFF. CDR3 coding DNA: TGTGCCAGTAGTAGGGGGGGGATTGAGGGGACTGAAGCTTTCTTT.

The chain recombines TRBV2 with TRBJ2-7, with 10 bases aligning to TRBD2. The V segment lost 7 bases and the J segment 4 bases; nucleotides outside the gene matches: 7. There are 14 residues in the CDR3. Germline CDR1 is SNHLY and CDR2 is FYNNEI. The DNA for the CDR3 is TGTGCCAGCACTTTCACTAGCGGGGTATACGAGCAGTACTTC. Its protein product is CASTFTSGVYEQYF.

Points on this clone: The identical CDR3 is also encoded by other nucleotide sequences in the sample. V usage is TRBV4-1 and J usage is TRBJ2-5; TRBD2 matches 7 bases. Germline V CDR1 and CDR2: MGHRA, YSYEKL. The CDR3 length is 17 residues. Trimming took 0 bases from V and 2 from J; bases not matched to a gene: 9. DNA of the CDR3: TGCGCCAGCAGCCAAGAAGGGTTGGGAGCGGGACAAGAGACCCAGTACTTC. This codes for CASSQEGLGAGQETQYF.

For this clone: In the same sample, other DNA sequences code for this CDR3. The V gene is TRBV28, the J gene TRBJ1-2; possible D gene TRBD1, 5 bases. Trimming pared 5 bases from V and 0 bases from J, leaving 10 bases between. The CDR3 sequence is 14 residues long. The germline gives CDR1 MDHEN, CDR2 SYDVKM. CDR3 in DNA: TGTGCCAGCAGTCCGGACACCACTAACTATGGCTACACCTTC. Its protein product is CASSPDTTNYGYTF.

The chain joins TRBV10-2 to TRBJ1-1, with D uncertain. This CDR3 comprises 13 residues. The V end lost 3 bases, the J end lost 3 bases, and 8 bases lay between the germline ends. Germline values: CDR1 WSHSY, CDR2 SAAADI. CDR3 loop: CASSESGDTEAFF. CDR3 nucleotide sequence: TGCGCCAGCAGTGAATCCGGTGACACTGAAGCTTTCTTT.